The next 5 T cell receptor beta chains were all read from a single sample in a study. Measured with immunoSEQ multiplex PCR; TCRdb has only the in-frame clones, and not every one. The data hold around 54,000 clones, with over 90% observed a single time. Material for sequencing was PBMCs. These receptors were taken from a man aged 40-55 years with rheumatoid arthritis.

V is TRBV27 and J is TRBJ2-1; a possible D gene is TRBD2 (7 bases). This CDR3 has 16 amino acids. V was pared by 7 bases and J by 8 bases, with 24 bases between. The V gene's germline CDR1 is MNHEY and CDR2 SMNVEV (reference sequence). The DNA of the CDR3 is TGTGCCAGCACTCCTAGGAAGGGGGAGGGAGGAGATGAGCAGTTCTTC. Protein product: CASTPRKGEGGDEQFF.

The chain has TRBV19 and TRBJ2-1; 11 bases match TRBD2. Germline values: CDR1 LNHDA, CDR2 SQIVND (reference sequence). This CDR3 is built from 16 residues. Germline trimming cut 3 bases from V and 3 bases from J; bases unmatched to any gene: 4. The CDR3 here is CASSIRLAGNYNEQFF. CDR3 coding DNA: TGTGCCAGTAGTATCAGACTAGCGGGGAACTACAATGAGCAGTTCTTC.

The V gene is TRBV9, the J gene TRBJ1-1, with D unclear. The CDR3 length is 13 residues. V dropped 1 base and J dropped 4 bases, with 8 bases sitting between them. Germline CDR1 SGDLS, CDR2 YYNGEE. CDR3 amino acids: CASSVISFTEAFF. The CDR3 DNA is TGTGCCAGCAGCGTAATTAGTTTCACTGAAGCTTTCTTT.

The J gene is TRBJ1-2, the V gene TRBV28; D is undetermined. Trimming took 7 bases from V and 3 from J, leaving 9 bases between them. The CDR3 extends over 12 amino acids. CDR1 and CDR2 from the germline V gene are MDHEN and SYDVKM. The CDR3 sequence is CASTLRHYGYTF. CDR3 coding DNA: TGTGCCAGCACCCTCAGGCACTATGGCTACACCTTC.

The rearrangement uses TRBV5-1 and TRBJ1-3, with D tentatively TRBD1 (5 bases). V was clipped by 3 bases and J by 0 bases, with 7 bases between them. Germline assignment: CDR1 SGHRS and CDR2 YFSETQ. The CDR3 spans 14 residues. This CDR3 reads CASSWGSSGNTIYF. The DNA for the CDR3 is TGCGCCAGCAGCTGGGGGTCCTCTGGAAACACCATATATTTT.